Listed below are T cell receptor beta chains from one sample, sequenced in a study of T cell responses to AZD1222 COVID-19 vaccine. Profiled with immunoSEQ multiplex PCR; TCRdb holds only in-frame clones, not every one. This table has 65,000 to 70,000 clones, more than 70% appearing once. Sequencing used peripheral blood, obtained on day 0 of AZD1222 vaccination. The source of these receptors is an adult in good health. The CDR3 runs from the conserved cysteine through the conserved F or W. A D gene is named only where the DNA matches it firmly. Expanded clones get a size class; other rows say once, few or many, or leave the size out.

D | length | size | J | V | DNA | CDR3
. | 14 | . | TRBJ2-1 | TRBV6-2/TRBV6-3 | TGTGCCAGCAGTTACTACGGCAGGAACAATGAGCAGTTCTTC | CASSYYGRNNEQFF
. | 13 | . | TRBJ1-1 | TRBV5-6 | TGTGCCAGCAGCTTACCCGGGAGTACTGAAGCTTTCTTT | CASSLPGSTEAFF
. | 16 | . | TRBJ1-6 | TRBV5-5 | TGTGCCAGCAGCACCGAGACAGGCTCCTATAATTCACCCCTCCACTTT | CASSTETGSYNSPLHF
. | 13 | . | TRBJ1-5 | TRBV21-1 | TGTGCCAGCAGCAAAGCCGGAAGGCAGCCCCAGCATTTT | CASSKAGRQPQHF
TRBD2 | 13 | . | TRBJ2-1 | TRBV6-2/TRBV6-3 | TGTGCCAGTAGCGGGGATTCCTACAATGAGCAGTTCTTC | CASSGDSYNEQFF
. | 13 | . | TRBJ1-5 | TRBV28 | TGTGCCAGCAGTAACACAGGGAGTCAGCCCCAGCATTTT | CASSNTGSQPQHF
TRBD2 | 14 | . | TRBJ2-7 | TRBV27 | TGTGCCAGCGGGACTAGCGGGGGAACCTACGAGCAGTACTTC | CASGTSGGTYEQYF
TRBD2 | 17 | . | TRBJ2-1 | TRBV19 | TGTGCCAGTAGTGCCTGGACTAGCGGGAGCTCCTACAATGAGCAGTTCTTC | CASSAWTSGSSYNEQFF
TRBD1 | 14 | . | TRBJ1-5 | TRBV19 | TGTGCCAGTAAAGGGGGCCGGTGCAATCAGCCCCAGCATTTT | CASKGGRCNQPQHF
TRBD1 | 14 | . | TRBJ1-2 | TRBV3-1/TRBV3-2 | TGTGCCAGCAGCCCTACCGGGACAGTGCTTGGCTACACCTTC | CASSPTGTVLGYTF
. | 14 | . | TRBJ1-2 | TRBV18 | TGTGCCAGCTCCCACCCGGGGGCTCCGGAAGGCTACACCTTC | CASSHPGAPEGYTF
TRBD1 | 15 | few | TRBJ2-1 | TRBV28 | TGTGCCAGCAGTAGGGCCGACAGGGAGAGCAATGAGCAGTTCTTC | CASSRADRESNEQFF
TRBD1 | 16 | . | TRBJ1-6 | TRBV4-1 | TGCGCCAGCAGCCTCCCTGGGACAGGGGGAAATTCACCCCTCCACTTT | CASSLPGTGGNSPLHF
. | 14 | . | TRBJ2-3 | TRBV18 | TGTGCCAGCTCACCTCCAGGGGCGACAGATACGCAGTATTTT | CASSPPGATDTQYF
TRBD1 | 17 | few | TRBJ1-1 | TRBV18 | TGTGCCAGCTCACCCACTGGACCGGGACAGGCGGACACTGAAGCTTTCTTT | CASSPTGPGQADTEAFF
. | 11 | . | TRBJ1-2 | TRBV6-2/TRBV6-3 | TGTGCCAGCAGTGACAACTATGGCTACACCTTC | CASSDNYGYTF
. | 17 | once | TRBJ2-1 | TRBV4-3 | TGCGCCAGCAGCCAGGATATGCGGGATTTGGGGGCTAATGAGCAGTTCTTC | CASSQDMRDLGANEQFF
TRBD1 | 14 | . | TRBJ1-5 | TRBV2 | TGTGCCAGCAGTGAAGAGGGGGCACTTCAGCCCCAGCATTTT | CASSEEGALQPQHF
. | 13 | once | TRBJ2-7 | TRBV7-2 | TGTGCCAGCAGCACCCGGTCCCTTATAGAGCAGTACTTC | CASSTRSLIEQYF
. | 15 | . | TRBJ2-1 | TRBV20-1 | TGCAGTGCTAGTCGTCCGCGGGACTTCGGCAATGAGCAGTTCTTC | CSASRPRDFGNEQFF
TRBD2 | 14 | once | TRBJ2-5 | TRBV15 | TGTGCCACCAGCAGGAGCGGGAGACCAGAGACCCAGTACTTC | CATSRSGRPETQYF
. | 14 | . | TRBJ2-7 | TRBV18 | TGTGCCAGCTCACCAAGAAGGGGCTCCTACGAGCAGTACTTC | CASSPRRGSYEQYF
TRBD1 | 15 | . | TRBJ2-3 | TRBV5-1 | TGCGCCAGCAGACTAGACAGGGGCCACACAGATACGCAGTATTTT | CASRLDRGHTDTQYF
TRBD2 | 15 | once | TRBJ2-3 | TRBV19 | TGTGCCAGTAGTATTCCAGCGGGAGGGGCAGATACGCAGTATTTT | CASSIPAGGADTQYF
TRBD2 | 16 | . | TRBJ2-7 | TRBV4-1 | TGCGCCAGCAGCCAAGAGGTCGCTAGCGGCTCCTACGAGCAGTACTTC | CASSQEVASGSYEQYF
TRBD2 | 17 | . | TRBJ2-1 | TRBV14 | TGTGCCAGCAGCCAAAGACCACTAGCGGCCTCCTACAATGAGCAGTTCTTC | CASSQRPLAASYNEQFF
TRBD2 | 18 | . | TRBJ2-3 | TRBV4-2 | TGTGCCAGCAGCCTCCCCAGGCCTAGCGGAGGGAGGGGAGATACGCAGTATTTT | CASSLPRPSGGRGDTQYF
TRBD1 | 14 | . | TRBJ1-1 | TRBV18 | TGTGCCAGCTCACGGGACAGGTTGAACACTGAAGCTTTCTTT | CASSRDRLNTEAFF
. | 17 | once | TRBJ2-5 | TRBV1 | TGCACCAGCAGCCAACACCGGAGGACTACCAACCAAGAGACCCAGTACTTC | CTSSQHRRTTNQETQYF
. | 13 | few | TRBJ1-5 | TRBV19 | TGTGCCAGTAGTCCTCAGGGTTCTCAGCCCCAGCATTTT | CASSPQGSQPQHF
. | 14 | . | TRBJ1-1 | TRBV5-1 | TGCGCCAGCAGCTTGGAAGGGGGGTCCACTGAAGCTTTCTTT | CASSLEGGSTEAFF
. | 17 | . | TRBJ1-5 | TRBV5-5 | TGTGCCAGCAGCTTGAGCTTGACGAGCTCTAGCAATCAGCCCCAGCATTTT | CASSLSLTSSSNQPQHF
. | 12 | few | TRBJ1-1 | TRBV5-5 | TGTGCCAGCAGCTTGGGACAGGCGCGAGCTTTCTTT | CASSLGQARAFF
TRBD2 | 17 | . | TRBJ2-1 | TRBV4-1 | TGCGCCAGCAGCCGAACTAGCGGGAGTACCCTCTACAATGAGCAGTTCTTC | CASSRTSGSTLYNEQFF
. | 14 | . | TRBJ1-1 | TRBV29-1 | TGCAGCGTTACGACGGGGGTCATGAACACTGAAGCTTTCTTT | CSVTTGVMNTEAFF
. | 16 | . | TRBJ2-2 | TRBV6-5 | TGTGCCAGCAGTTCCCGGGTCCCGGTTGACACCGGGGAGCTGTTTTTT | CASSSRVPVDTGELFF
. | 14 | . | TRBJ1-4 | TRBV19 | TGTGCCAGTAGTAGTGGCAGGGCGAACGAAAAACTGTTTTTT | CASSSGRANEKLFF
TRBD1 | 16 | . | TRBJ1-3 | TRBV6-5 | TGTGCCAGCAGTTATCGGGACAGGGGGTCTGGAAACACCATATATTTT | CASSYRDRGSGNTIYF
TRBD1 | 19 | . | TRBJ2-5 | TRBV15 | TGTGCCACCAGCCCGCTTTTACCCGGGACAGGGGCTTTGAAAGAGACCCAGTACTTC | CATSPLLPGTGALKETQYF
. | 14 | once | TRBJ2-1 | TRBV30 | TGTGCCTGGAGTAAATTCGGACTCCCCAATGAGCAGTTCTTC | CAWSKFGLPNEQFF
. | 15 | . | TRBJ2-1 | TRBV19 | TGTGCCAGTAGTATTGGCAACCAAGCGTACAATGAGCAGTTCTTC | CASSIGNQAYNEQFF
TRBD1 | 15 | once | TRBJ1-6 | TRBV19 | TGTGCCAGTAGTATATTAGGACAGGGGAATTCACCCCTCCACTTT | CASSILGQGNSPLHF
TRBD1 | 14 | . | TRBJ1-2 | TRBV29-1 | TGCAGCGTTGAAGAAGGGGGCAGATCGTGGGGCTACACCTTC | CSVEEGGRSWGYTF
. | 13 | . | TRBJ1-1 | TRBV27 | TGTGCCAGCACCCGTCGAAGGAACACTGAAGCTTTCTTT | CASTRRRNTEAFF
. | 13 | . | TRBJ1-2 | TRBV7-8 | TGTGCCAGCAGCTTAACAGGGCTCTATGGCTACACCTTC | CASSLTGLYGYTF
. | 14 | . | TRBJ2-7 | TRBV29-1 | TGCAGCGTTGCCACCACAAGGGTCTCCTACGAGCAGTACTTC | CSVATTRVSYEQYF
. | 17 | . | TRBJ1-1 | TRBV4-3 | TGCGCCAGCAGCCAAGATCGAGTGGACGCGGGAGACACTGAAGCTTTCTTT | CASSQDRVDAGDTEAFF
. | 14 | . | TRBJ2-7 | TRBV7-6 | TGTGCCAGCAGCTCTGTGGGGGTTAGCTACGAGCAGTACTTC | CASSSVGVSYEQYF
TRBD1 | 16 | . | TRBJ1-1 | TRBV5-1 | TGCGCCAGCAGCTTTGCCCCAGGGGGGGGGAGGACTGAAGCTTTCTTT | CASSFAPGGGRTEAFF
TRBD2 | 15 | once | TRBJ2-3 | TRBV15 | TGTGCCACCAGCAGAGGGGGGGAGGGATCAGATACGCAGTATTTT | CATSRGGEGSDTQYF
TRBD2 | 15 | . | TRBJ2-5 | TRBV5-1 | TGCGCCAGCAGACACAGACTAGCGGGAGCGGAGACCCAGTACTTC | CASRHRLAGAETQYF
. | 13 | . | TRBJ1-6 | TRBV30 | TGTGCCTGGAATGTGTTGCGGAATTCACCCCTCCACTTT | CAWNVLRNSPLHF
. | 13 | . | TRBJ2-7 | TRBV11-2 | TGTGCCAGCAGCTTTTCAGACCTCTACGAGCAGTACTTC | CASSFSDLYEQYF
TRBD2 | 18 | . | TRBJ2-7 | TRBV4-3 | TGCGCCAGCAGCCAAGGGGTAGCGGGCGGGAGGGCCTCCTACGAGCAGTACTTC | CASSQGVAGGRASYEQYF
TRBD2 | 15 | . | TRBJ2-7 | TRBV11-1 | TGTGCCAGCAGCACGACTAGCGGGACCTTCTACGAGCAGTACTTC | CASSTTSGTFYEQYF
. | 12 | . | TRBJ1-2 | TRBV6-5 | TGTGCCAGCAGTTACAATAGGGACGGCTACACCTTC | CASSYNRDGYTF
. | 11 | . | TRBJ2-2 | TRBV28 | TGTGCCAGCAGTTTCACCGGGGAGCTGTTTTTT | CASSFTGELFF
. | 15 | . | TRBJ2-4 | TRBV2 | TGTGCCAGCAGTGGAACGGAGGTAGCCAAAAACATTCAGTACTTC | CASSGTEVAKNIQYF
TRBD1 | 14 | . | TRBJ1-1 | TRBV2 | TGTGCCAGCAGTTACCCGGGACAGGGGACTGAAGCTTTCTTT | CASSYPGQGTEAFF
. | 11 | . | TRBJ2-1 | TRBV4-2 | TGTGCCAGCAGCCAAAATAATGAGCAGTTCTTC | CASSQNNEQFF